The 14 T cell receptor beta chains presented below share a single source sample, sequenced in a study of blood T cell repertoires in COVID-19. Repertoires were generated with immunoSEQ multiplex PCR, while TCRdb's copy carries only in-frame clones and drops some. The data contain approximately 150,000 clones, over 80% of them singletons. Sequenced input: peripheral blood. Receptor source: a woman in her fifties or sixties with acute or convalescent COVID-19.

This clone occurred a few times. The CDR3 protein is CSAPGSWPDTQYF. As DNA, the CDR3 is TGCAGCGCGCCGGGGAGTTGGCCAGATACGCAGTATTTT. The chain has TRBV29-1 and TRBJ2-3, with D possibly matching TRBD2 (5 bases). The CDR3 has 13 amino acids. Trimming left V 7 bases short and J 4 bases short, with 15 bases between. Germline V lookup: CDR1 SQVTM, CDR2 ANQGSEA.

This clone was recorded only once. The chain joins TRBV6-6 to TRBJ1-1, with D unresolved. This CDR3 is 12 amino acids long. The germline V gene encodes CDR1 MNHNY and CDR2 SVGAGI (reference sequence). With 6 bases removed from V and 1 base from J, the gap between germline ends came to 6 bases. The CDR3 bases are TGTGCCAGCAGACCACAGAACACTGAAGCTTTCTTT. Amino acids: CASRPQNTEAFF.

V is TRBV5-1 and J is TRBJ1-6, with TRBD1 as a possible D gene (6 bases). The V gene lost 0 bases and the J gene lost 7 bases, with 11 bases spanning the gap. Per the germline V gene, CDR1 is SGHRS and CDR2 is YFSETQ. This CDR3 contains 15 residues. CDR3 sequence reads: CASSLVQGRNSPLHF. The CDR3 coding sequence is TGCGCCAGCAGCTTGGTTCAGGGGAGAAATTCACCCCTCCACTTT.

This clone appeared a few times. The chain carries TRBV28 and TRBJ1-2; D possibly corresponds to TRBD1 (6 bases). Germline-derived CDR1 and CDR2 are MDHEN and SYDVKM. There are 15 residues in the CDR3. V lost 6 bases and J lost 4, with 18 bases in between. The chain's CDR3 is CASRSLGGPTYGYTF. The CDR3 DNA reads as TGTGCCAGCAGATCCCTGGGGGGGCCGACCTATGGCTACACCTTC.

This clone was detected only once. The chain combines TRBV6-5 with TRBJ1-2; no clear D gene. From germline, CDR1 is MNHEY and CDR2 SVGAGI. The V end was cut by 7 bases, the J end by 4 bases, with 7 bases between. The CDR3 sequence is 11 residues long. CDR3 sequence reads: CASTYIYGYTF. The CDR3 nucleotides are TGTGCCAGCACGTATATCTATGGCTACACCTTC.

This clone came up a few times. This chain connects TRBV2 to TRBJ1-5; D is unclear. V lost 4 bases, J lost 1 base, and 8 bases lay in between. Per germline, CDR1 SNHLY and CDR2 FYNNEI. This CDR3 is built from 14 residues. The CDR3 DNA reads TGTGCCAGCAGTGGCGATCACAGCAATCAGCCCCAGCATTTT. This codes for CASSGDHSNQPQHF.

The chain has TRBV19 and TRBJ1-1; D perhaps matches TRBD1 (6 bases). This CDR3 region has 15 residues. The V and J ends lost 3 bases and 1 base respectively, with 12 bases between them. Germline assignment: CDR1 LNHDA and CDR2 SQIVND (reference sequence). The CDR3 DNA sequence: TGTGCCAGTAGTATCCCCGCGACAGGGAACACTGAAGCTTTCTTT. Its translation is CASSIPATGNTEAFF. The whole variable domain, filled in from reference TRBV19 and TRBJ1-1, reads DGGITQSPKYLFRKEGQNVTLSCEQNLNHDAMYWYRQDPGQGLRLIYYSQIVNDFQKGDIAEGYSVSREKKESFPLTVTSAQKNPTAFYLCASSIPATGNTEAFFGQGTRLTVV.

The chain links TRBV27 to TRBJ1-1; TRBD1 is a possible D gene (5 bases). CDR1 and CDR2 (germline): MNHEY, SMNVEV (reference sequence). V shed 7 bases and J shed 4 bases, with 16 bases lying between them. The length of the CDR3 is 14 residues. CDR3 sequence (DNA): TGTGCCAGCACCCACACACTTGGGGCCACTGAAGCTTTCTTT. This encodes CASTHTLGATEAFF.

The gene calls are TRBV5-4 and TRBJ2-2; D is possibly TRBD2 (6 bases). This CDR3 spans 15 amino acids. V lost 2 bases and J 6 bases, leaving 14 bases between the germline ends. Per the germline V gene, CDR1 is SGHNT and CDR2 is YYREEE (reference sequence). DNA of the CDR3: TGTGCCAGCAGCTTTTGGGGCGGAGGGCCCGGGGAGCTGTTTTTT. This codes for CASSFWGGGPGELFF.

This chain uses TRBV18 with TRBJ1-2; 10 bases agree with TRBD1. CDR1 KGHSH and CDR2 LQKENI come from the germline V gene. The V gene end was trimmed by 2 bases and the J gene end by 4 bases; junction bases not matched to a gene: 19. The CDR3 contains 20 residues. The CDR3 nucleotides read TGTGCCAGCTCACCATCGCTGGTGGTGTCGGGGACAGGGGATTCCTATGGCTACACCTTC. Its translation is CASSPSLVVSGTGDSYGYTF. The complete variable domain, with remaining parts taken from reference TRBV18 and TRBJ1-2, reads NAGVMQNPRHLVRRRGQEARLRCSPMKGHSHVYWYRQLPEEGLKFMVYLQKENIIDESGMPKERFSAEFPKEGPSILRIQQVVRGDSAAYFCASSPSLVVSGTGDSYGYTFGSGTRLTVV.

V gene TRBV12-5 combines with J gene TRBJ2-1, with 9 bases identical to TRBD1. Germline CDR1 LGHNT, CDR2 FRNRAP. Unmatched junction bases numbered 5, after V lost 5 bases and J lost 9 bases. The length of the CDR3 is 13 residues. CDR3 loop: CASGVQGAAEQFF. The DNA of the CDR3 is TGTGCTAGTGGTGTACAGGGGGCCGCTGAGCAGTTCTTC.

There are a few counts of this clone. The chain uses TRBV18 and TRBJ1-1; no clear D gene. The ends were cut back, 3 bases at V and 3 bases at J, with 14 bases in the middle. The CDR3 covers 15 residues. Germline CDR1 reads KGHSH; CDR2 reads LQKENI. This chain's CDR3 is CASSPLEGGYTEAFF. DNA for the CDR3: TGTGCCAGCTCACCCTTGGAAGGCGGCTACACTGAAGCTTTCTTT. Filled out from reference TRBV18 and TRBJ1-1, the complete variable domain reads NAGVMQNPRHLVRRRGQEARLRCSPMKGHSHVYWYRQLPEEGLKFMVYLQKENIIDESGMPKERFSAEFPKEGPSILRIQQVVRGDSAAYFCASSPLEGGYTEAFFGQGTRLTVV.

CDR3 sequence: CASRRTGGYQPQHF. CDR3 bases: TGTGCCAGCAGACGGACAGGGGGGTATCAGCCCCAGCATTTT. This chain joins TRBV2 and TRBJ1-5; 10 bases agree with TRBD1. The trim removed 6 bases at V and 5 bases at J, leaving 4 bases unmatched. There are 14 residues in the CDR3. Germline CDR1 and CDR2: SNHLY and FYNNEI. The full variable domain, its missing parts supplied by reference TRBV2 and TRBJ1-5, is EPEVTQTPSHQVTQMGQEVILRCVPISNHLYFYWYRQILGQKVEFLVSFYNNEISEKSEIFDDQFSVERPDGSNFTLKIRSTKLEDSAMYFCASRRTGGYQPQHFGDGTRLSIL.

This clone was detected a few times. The chain combines TRBV5-1 with TRBJ2-2, with D possibly matching TRBD1 (5 bases). With 3 bases removed from V and 0 bases from J, the gap between germline ends came to 9 bases. This CDR3 is 15 amino acids long. CDR1 and CDR2 (germline): SGHRS, YFSETQ. CDR3 residues: CASSYRQSNTGELFF. The CDR3 bases are TGCGCCAGCAGCTACAGACAGTCGAACACCGGGGAGCTGTTTTTT.